This T cell receptor (beta chain) was sequenced in a study of T-cell reconstitution after alpha-beta-depleted transplantation in children. Study findings and constraints: Recipient T cells and thymic progenitors that survived were the source of the high TCRbeta diversity seen at day 60 in some patients. Hyperexpanded clones declined; after one year, newly produced T cells mostly supplied diversity. Two months or so post-transplant, alpha-beta T cells reportedly derived from several hundred expanded graft clones.

This clonotype has just a few counts. Its antigen is not identified. Unique molecular identifiers were built into the TCRbeta library. Using its own MiXCR run on the PCR reads, TCRdb lists one record per CDR3 protein. The sample has 250,000 to 400,000 distinct CDR3 sequences; about a quarter are singletons. CDR3 length: 14 amino acids. Trimming cost V 0 bases and J 6 bases, with 9 bases left between them. Germline CDR1 SGHRS, CDR2 YFSETQ. The chain recombines TRBV5-1 with TRBJ1-4; no reliable D call. The starting material was PBMCs, mostly from graft donor cells, obtained 180 days after TCRalphabeta/CD19-depleted stem cell transplant. This TCR was recovered from a male patient younger than 18 who had a stem cell transplant for acute lymphoblastic leukemia, so the T cells may come from the graft donor. CDR3 residues: CASSLGREYEKLFF. The CDR3 DNA is TGCGCCAGCAGCTTGGGGAGGGAATATGAAAAACTGTTTTTT. Full variable domain (missing parts from reference TRBV5-1 and TRBJ1-4): KAGVTQTPRYLIKTRGQQVTLSCSPISGHRSVSWYQQTPGQGLQFLFEYFSETQRNKGNFPGRFSGRQFSNSRSEMNVSTLELGDSALYLCASSLGREYEKLFFGSGTQLSVL.